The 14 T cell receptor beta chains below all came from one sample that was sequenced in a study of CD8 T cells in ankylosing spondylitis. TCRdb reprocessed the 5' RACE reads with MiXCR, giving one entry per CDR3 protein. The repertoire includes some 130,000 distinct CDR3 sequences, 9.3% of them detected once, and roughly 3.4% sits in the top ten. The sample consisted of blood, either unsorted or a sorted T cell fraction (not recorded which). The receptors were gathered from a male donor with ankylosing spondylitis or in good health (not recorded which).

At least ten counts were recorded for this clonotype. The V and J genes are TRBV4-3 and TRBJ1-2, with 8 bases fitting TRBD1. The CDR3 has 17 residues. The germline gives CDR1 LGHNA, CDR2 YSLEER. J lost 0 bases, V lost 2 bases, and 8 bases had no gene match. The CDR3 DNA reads TGCGCCAGCAGCCAACGTGACAGGGGATATTCTAACTATGGCTACACCTTC. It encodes CASSQRDRGYSNYGYTF.

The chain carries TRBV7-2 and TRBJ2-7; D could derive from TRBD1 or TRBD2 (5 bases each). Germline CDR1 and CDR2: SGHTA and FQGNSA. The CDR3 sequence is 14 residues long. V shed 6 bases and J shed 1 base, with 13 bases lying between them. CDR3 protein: CASRLGRDSYEQYF. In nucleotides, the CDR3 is TGTGCCAGCAGACTGGGACGTGATTCCTACGAGCAGTACTTC.

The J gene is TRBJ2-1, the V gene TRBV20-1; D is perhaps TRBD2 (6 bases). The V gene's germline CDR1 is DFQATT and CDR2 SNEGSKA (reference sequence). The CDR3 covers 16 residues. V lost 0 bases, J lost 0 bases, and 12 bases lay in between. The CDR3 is CSARDLAGSSYNEQFF. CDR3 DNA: TGCAGTGCTAGAGATCTGGCCGGGAGCTCCTACAATGAGCAGTTCTTC.

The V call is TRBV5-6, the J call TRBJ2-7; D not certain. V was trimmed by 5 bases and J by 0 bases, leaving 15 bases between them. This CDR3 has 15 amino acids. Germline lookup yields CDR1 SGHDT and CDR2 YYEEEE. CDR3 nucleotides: TGTGCCAGCAGTCGGCCAGGCGGACGCTCCTACGAGCAGTACTTC. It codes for CASSRPGGRSYEQYF.

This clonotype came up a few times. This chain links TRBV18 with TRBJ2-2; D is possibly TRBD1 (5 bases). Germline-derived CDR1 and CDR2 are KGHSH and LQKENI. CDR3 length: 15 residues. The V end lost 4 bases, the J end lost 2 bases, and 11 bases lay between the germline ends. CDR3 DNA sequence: TGTGCCAGCTCACGTTTAGACAGAAACACCGGGGAGCTGTTTTTT. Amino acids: CASSRLDRNTGELFF.

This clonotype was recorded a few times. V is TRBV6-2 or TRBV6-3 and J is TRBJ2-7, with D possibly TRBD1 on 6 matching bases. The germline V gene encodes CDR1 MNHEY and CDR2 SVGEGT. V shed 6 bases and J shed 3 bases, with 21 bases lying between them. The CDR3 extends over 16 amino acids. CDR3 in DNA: TGTGCCAGCAGGAAAGACGGGACAACCTCGAGCTACGAGCAGTACTTC. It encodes CASRKDGTTSSYEQYF.

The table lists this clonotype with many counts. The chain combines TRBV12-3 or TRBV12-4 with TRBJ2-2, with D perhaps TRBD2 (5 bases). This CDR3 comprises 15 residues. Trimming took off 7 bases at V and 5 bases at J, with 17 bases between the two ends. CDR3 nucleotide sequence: TGTGCCAGCATCCTGACCCGCCCGGGGACCGGGGAGCTGTTTTTT. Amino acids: CASILTRPGTGELFF.

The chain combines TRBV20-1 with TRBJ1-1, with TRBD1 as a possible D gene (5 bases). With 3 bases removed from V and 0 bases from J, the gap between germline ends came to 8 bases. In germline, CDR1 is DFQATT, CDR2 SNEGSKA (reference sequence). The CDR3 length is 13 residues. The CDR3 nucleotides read TGCAGTGCTAGGATGGGGGTGAACACTGAAGCTTTCTTT. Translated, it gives CSARMGVNTEAFF.

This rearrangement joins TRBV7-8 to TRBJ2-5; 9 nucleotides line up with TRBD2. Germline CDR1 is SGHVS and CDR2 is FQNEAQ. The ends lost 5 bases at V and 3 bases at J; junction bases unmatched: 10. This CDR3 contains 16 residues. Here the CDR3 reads CASSPGGLALKETQYF. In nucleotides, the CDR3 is TGTGCCAGCAGCCCGGGGGGACTAGCTCTGAAAGAGACCCAGTACTTC.

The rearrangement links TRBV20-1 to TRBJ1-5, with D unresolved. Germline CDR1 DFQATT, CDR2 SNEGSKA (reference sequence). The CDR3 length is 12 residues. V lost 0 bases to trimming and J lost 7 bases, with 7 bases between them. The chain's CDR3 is CSARDLGQPQHF. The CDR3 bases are TGCAGTGCTAGAGATCTAGGGCAGCCCCAGCATTTT.

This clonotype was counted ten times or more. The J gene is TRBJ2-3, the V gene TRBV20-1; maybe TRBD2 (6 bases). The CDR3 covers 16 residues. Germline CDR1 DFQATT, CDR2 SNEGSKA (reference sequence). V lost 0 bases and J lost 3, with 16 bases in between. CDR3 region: CSARDGVGTGTDTQYF. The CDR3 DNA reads TGCAGTGCTAGAGATGGGGTCGGGACTGGAACAGATACGCAGTATTTT.

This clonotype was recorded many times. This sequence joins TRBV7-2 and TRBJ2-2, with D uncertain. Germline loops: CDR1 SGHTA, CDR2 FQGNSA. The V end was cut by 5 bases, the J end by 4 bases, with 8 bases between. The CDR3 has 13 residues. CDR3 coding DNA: TGTGCCAGCAGCCTACGAATCACCGGGGAGCTGTTTTTT. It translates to CASSLRITGELFF.

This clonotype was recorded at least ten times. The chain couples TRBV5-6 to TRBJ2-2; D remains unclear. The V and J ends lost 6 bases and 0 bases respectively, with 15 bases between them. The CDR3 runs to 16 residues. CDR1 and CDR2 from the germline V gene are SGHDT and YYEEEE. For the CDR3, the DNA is TGTGCCAGCAACCCTCTAGGGCAGGCGAACACCGGGGAGCTGTTTTTT. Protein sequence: CASNPLGQANTGELFF.

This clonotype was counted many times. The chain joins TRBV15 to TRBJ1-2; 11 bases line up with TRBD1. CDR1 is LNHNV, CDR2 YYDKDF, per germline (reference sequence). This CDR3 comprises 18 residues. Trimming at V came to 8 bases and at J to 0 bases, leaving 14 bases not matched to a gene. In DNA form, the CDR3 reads TGTGCCACCGCCGCCGGACAGGGGGCATTCCTAGCTAACTATGGCTACACCTTC. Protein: CATAAGQGAFLANYGYTF.